The 14 T cell receptor beta chains in this list originate from one sample, sequenced in a study of identical twins. A single record per CDR3 protein comes from TCRdb applying MiXCR to the 5' RACE reads. The table includes hundreds of thousands of distinct CDR3 sequences, 20% to 25% detected once. These sequences were also reported in another study, on T cells expressing NK-cell markers.

Sequencing used PBMCs. These TCRs come from a woman younger than 30 in good health.

The J gene is TRBJ2-1, the V gene TRBV7-9; TRBD2 matches 12 bases. V lost 1 base, J lost 4 bases, and 2 bases stayed unmatched. CDR1 is SEHNR and CDR2 is FQNEAQ in the germline V gene (reference sequence). This CDR3 contains 16 residues. CDR3 loop: CASSLGTSGIYNEQFF. The CDR3 DNA reads as TGTGCCAGCAGCTTAGGGACTAGCGGGATTTACAATGAGCAGTTCTTC.

This clonotype occurred a few times. The genes are TRBV20-1 and TRBJ2-1; TRBD2 matches 8 bases. The CDR3 covers 15 residues. Trimming at V came to 0 bases and at J to 8 bases, leaving 9 bases not matched to a gene. Germline assignment: CDR1 DFQATT and CDR2 SNEGSKA (reference sequence). CDR3: CSARDQAGAGHEQFF. CDR3 nucleotides: TGCAGTGCTAGAGATCAAGCGGGAGCTGGGCATGAGCAGTTCTTC.

This clonotype has only a few counts. The V gene is TRBV6-5, the J gene TRBJ2-3, with a weak D call TRBD1 (5 bases). From germline, CDR1 is MNHEY and CDR2 SVGAGI. The CDR3 contains 14 residues. The ends were cut back, 2 bases at V and 3 bases at J, with 9 bases in the middle. The CDR3 DNA is TGTGCCAGCAGTTACAGGGGATCTACAGATACGCAGTATTTT. This codes for CASSYRGSTDTQYF.

This clonotype occurred a few times. The gene calls are TRBV5-1 and TRBJ1-2; tentative D call: TRBD1 (5 bases). In germline, CDR1 is SGHRS, CDR2 YFSETQ. The CDR3 is 13 residues long. Between the trimmed V and J ends, which lost 0 bases and 4 bases, there was a span of 7 bases. The CDR3 DNA reads TGCGCCAGCAGCTTGGTGGACACCTATGGCTACACCTTC. Protein: CASSLVDTYGYTF.

This clonotype appeared a few times. V and J are TRBV2 and TRBJ2-1, with unresolved D. Germline V CDR1 and CDR2: SNHLY, FYNNEI. V was pared by 7 bases and J by 3 bases, with 13 bases between. The CDR3 is 14 residues long. CDR3 sequence reads: CASKTTLIYNEQFF. CDR3 nucleotide sequence: TGTGCCAGCAAGACGACGTTGATCTACAATGAGCAGTTCTTC.

The chain combines TRBV19 with TRBJ2-1, with D hard to call. The ends were cut back, 7 bases at V and 7 bases at J, with 17 bases in the middle. Per germline, CDR1 LNHDA and CDR2 SQIVND (reference sequence). CDR3 length: 14 amino acids. The CDR3 loop is CASTNSMTGNEQFF. The CDR3 region has the DNA TGTGCCAGTACGAACAGTATGACTGGGAATGAGCAGTTCTTC. Complete variable domain (other parts from reference TRBV19 and TRBJ2-1): DGGITQSPKYLFRKEGQNVTLSCEQNLNHDAMYWYRQDPGQGLRLIYYSQIVNDFQKGDIAEGYSVSREKKESFPLTVTSAQKNPTAFYLCASTNSMTGNEQFFGPGTRLTVL.

This clonotype was recorded many times. The chain carries TRBV30 and TRBJ1-1; a possible D gene is TRBD1 (5 bases). The germline V gene encodes CDR1 GTSNPN and CDR2 SVGIG (reference sequence). V dropped 2 bases and J dropped 2 bases, with 9 bases sitting between them. The CDR3 is made up of 13 amino acids. CDR3 sequence (DNA): TGTGCCTGGAGTTTCGGGGGAAACACTGAAGCTTTCTTT. Amino acids: CAWSFGGNTEAFF.

Regarding this clonotype: The junction departs from the called germline gene at one end, perhaps through a read error. The rearrangement joins TRBV27 to TRBJ2-1; D is possibly TRBD1 or TRBD2 (6 bases each). Germline lookup yields CDR1 MNHEY and CDR2 SMNVEV (reference sequence). The CDR3 is made up of 13 amino acids. As DNA, the CDR3 is TGTGCCAGCAGTTTGGGGCCTGTATCGAGGGGGGTTTTC. Translating gives CASSLGPVSRGVF.

The chain links TRBV20-1 to TRBJ2-1, with TRBD2 as a possible D gene (6 bases). Per germline, CDR1 DFQATT and CDR2 SNEGSKA (reference sequence). This CDR3 comprises 18 residues. The ends were cut back, 0 bases at V and 1 base at J, with 19 bases in the middle. The CDR3 bases are TGCAGTGCTAGAGATCGGGAGCGATACTTTCCATCCTACAATGAGCAGTTCTTC. Protein product: CSARDRERYFPSYNEQFF.

This clonotype showed up just once. This chain connects TRBV12-3 or TRBV12-4 to TRBJ2-1; 11 nucleotides agree with TRBD2. The CDR3 is made up of 15 amino acids. The V segment lost 8 bases and the J segment 8 bases; nucleotides outside the gene matches: 11. CDR3 loop: CASRSTSGISYEQFF. The DNA of the CDR3 is TGTGCCAGCCGCTCGACTAGCGGGATTAGCTATGAGCAGTTCTTC.

This clonotype was observed a single time. The rearrangement joins TRBV5-6 to TRBJ1-1; 7 bases agree with TRBD1. Germline-derived CDR1 and CDR2 are SGHDT and YYEEEE. The CDR3 runs 14 residues. With V trimmed by 1 base and J by 7 bases, 7 bases remained unmatched. The CDR3 loop reads CASSLRQGAVEAFF. DNA of the CDR3: TGTGCCAGCAGCTTGAGACAGGGTGCGGTTGAAGCTTTCTTT.

CDR3 protein: CASRSGPYNTEAFF. CDR3 coding DNA: TGTGCCAGCAGGTCGGGACCCTACAACACTGAAGCTTTCTTT. The chain links TRBV12-3 or TRBV12-4 to TRBJ1-1, with D maybe TRBD1 (5 bases). V lost 6 bases and J lost 2, with 13 bases in between. The CDR3 sequence is 14 residues long.

J is TRBJ2-1 and V is TRBV27; possibly TRBD1 for D (5 bases). The germline V gene encodes CDR1 MNHEY and CDR2 SMNVEV (reference sequence). V lost 2 bases and J 7 bases, leaving 12 bases between the germline ends. The CDR3 has 14 residues. CDR3 in DNA: TGTGCCAGCAGTTTAGGCTCCAGGGTGAATGAGCAGTTCTTC. Translating it yields CASSLGSRVNEQFF.

V usage is TRBV5-5 and J usage is TRBJ2-1; TRBD2 agrees at 7 bases. CDR3 size: 14 residues. Trimming at V came to 6 bases and at J to 8 bases, leaving 11 bases not matched to a gene. Germline loops: CDR1 SGHKS, CDR2 YYEKEE (reference sequence). CDR3 DNA sequence: TGTGCCAGCACTCGGGACTACCGAATTGATGAGCAGTTCTTC. Amino acid sequence: CASTRDYRIDEQFF.